This T cell receptor (beta chain) was recorded in a study of a mutant IDH1 vaccine in newly diagnosed glioma. In the study overall: Patients underwent eight vaccinations, which took place in weeks 1, 3, 5, 7, 11, 15, 19 and 23.

V was clipped by 6 bases and J by 6 bases; unmatched bases: 17. The CDR3 runs to 18 residues. Germline lookup yields CDR1 PRHDT and CDR2 FYEKMQ (reference sequence). The repertoire was sequenced with immunoSEQ multiplex PCR; TCRdb's copy has only in-frame clones and lacks some. Found here are 35,000 to 50,000 clones, around 85% of them singletons; the top ten hold 2% to 3%. The time point is: week 23, last vaccination. A single vaccine dose contained 300 ug of mutant IDH1 20-mer peptide, and topical imiquimod was used with it. On this clone itself: Its specificity is not known.

This specimen consisted of PBMCs, obtained from a glioma patient whose treatment included an IDH1 peptide vaccine. The sequence was obtained from a woman between 18 and 29 years old with glioma. Some clones in this sample may be carry-over from other donors' samples. The chain uses TRBV13 and TRBJ1-2; 12 bases match TRBD1. The CDR3 DNA follows: TGTGCCAGCAGTCTTCTATGGATACCGGGACAGGGGGCGGATGGCTACACCTTC. Translating gives CASSLLWIPGQGADGYTF.